What follows is one TCR beta chain and its context. Its target is not known. V lost 2 bases to trimming and J lost 5 bases; unmatched junction nucleotides: 7. The CDR3 contains 14 residues. Germline V gene lookup returns CDR1 SGHKS and CDR2 YYEKEE (reference sequence). The primer mix had 60 Vbeta and 13 Jbeta primers. Using immunoSEQ multiplex PCR, the repertoire was profiled, and TCRdb retains in-frame clones only, with some absent. The repertoire includes about 200,000 clones, 79% of them detected once, and roughly 0.4% sits in the top ten. The sample originates from a study of cytomegalovirus exposure and HLA in healthy donors. General study points: A later analysis showed that HLA-associated TCR beta chains had undergone more clonal expansion than equally common others.

This TCR derives from a male donor in good health and CMV-seropositive. Sequencing input: PBMCs. The V call is TRBV5-5, the J call TRBJ2-7, with 7 bases identical to TRBD2. The CDR3 DNA follows: TGTGCCAGCAGCTTAACCGGGACTACGCACGAGCAGTACTTC. This sequence encodes CASSLTGTTHEQYF.